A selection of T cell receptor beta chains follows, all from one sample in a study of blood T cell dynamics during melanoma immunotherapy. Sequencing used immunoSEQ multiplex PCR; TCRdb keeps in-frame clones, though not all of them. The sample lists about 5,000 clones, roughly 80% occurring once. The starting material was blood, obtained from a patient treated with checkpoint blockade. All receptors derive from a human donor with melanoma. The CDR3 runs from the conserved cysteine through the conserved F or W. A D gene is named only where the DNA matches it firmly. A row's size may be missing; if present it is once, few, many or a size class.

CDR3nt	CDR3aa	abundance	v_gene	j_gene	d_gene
TGCGCCAGCAGCCAAGTACCTTCAGGGAACGTAAACACTGAAGCTTTCTTT	CASSQVPSGNVNTEAFF	NA	TRBV4-1	TRBJ1-1	NA
TGTGCCAGCAGCTCTTTATTACCGGGACAGGGAGCAGAAAAACTGTTTTTT	CASSSLLPGQGAEKLFF	NA	TRBV27	TRBJ1-4	TRBD1
TGTGCCAGCAGCCATACCAACGACAGAAGTCTGTTTTTT	CASSHTNDRSLFF	NA	TRBV28	TRBJ1-4	NA
TGTGCCAGCTCACGATCCAGAGACCTTGAGCAGTACTTC	CASSRSRDLEQYF	NA	TRBV18	TRBJ2-7	NA
TGTGCCAGCACTACAGGGAAGGAATACAATCAGCCCCAGCATTTT	CASTTGKEYNQPQHF	NA	TRBV25-1	TRBJ1-5	NA
TGTGCCAGCAGCGAGGACAGGGGGCTAGGAAACACCATATATTTT	CASSEDRGLGNTIYF	once	TRBV7-3	TRBJ1-3	TRBD1
TGTGCCAGCAGCCGAGGACGGGGAGAGACCCAGTACTTC	CASSRGRGETQYF	NA	TRBV7-3	TRBJ2-5	NA
TGTGCCAGCAGCTTGGCGACTAGCGAGACGCACCCCTACGAGCAGTACTTC	CASSLATSETHPYEQYF	few	TRBV5-5	TRBJ2-7	TRBD2
TGTGCCAGCAGCCGAGGGGACAGGGTTGACTACGAGCAGTACTTC	CASSRGDRVDYEQYF	NA	TRBV5-6	TRBJ2-7	TRBD1
TGTGCCAGCAGCTTATGGACAGGGGGCTCCTACGAGCAGTACTTC	CASSLWTGGSYEQYF	NA	TRBV7-2	TRBJ2-7	TRBD1
TGTGCCAGCAGGGACCTGAAGAACGAGCAGTACTTC	CASRDLKNEQYF	few	TRBV6-5	TRBJ2-7	NA
TGCAGCGTTGAATCAGTCTACGAGCAGTACTTC	CSVESVYEQYF	few	TRBV29-1	TRBJ2-7	NA
TGTGCCAGCACCCCCTCAGGGGGCAGCGGCTACACCTTC	CASTPSGGSGYTF	NA	TRBV27	TRBJ1-2	TRBD1
TGTGCCAGCAGCTTACAACAGGCAACCTACGAGCAGTACTTC	CASSLQQATYEQYF	NA	TRBV7-4	TRBJ2-7	NA
TGTGCCAGCAGCGCGGACACGCCGCTCTATGGCTACACCTTC	CASSADTPLYGYTF	NA	TRBV7-9	TRBJ1-2	NA
TGTGCCAGCAGGACCCCGGGACAGGGGGAAGATGGCTACACCTTC	CASRTPGQGEDGYTF	NA	TRBV5-6	TRBJ1-2	TRBD1
TGTGCCAGCTCACAAGGACAGGGGGCAGTCTCCTACGAGCAGTACTTC	CASSQGQGAVSYEQYF	once	TRBV18	TRBJ2-7	TRBD1
TGCGCCAGCAGCACAGAGAAGCCCTCGCCCTACGAGCAGTACTTC	CASSTEKPSPYEQYF	NA	TRBV5-1	TRBJ2-7	NA
TGTGCCAGCTCACCACCCTTCGGGGAAGAACAAGATGGCTACACCTTC	CASSPPFGEEQDGYTF	NA	TRBV18	TRBJ1-2	NA
TGTGCCAGCAGCCGTACTACCGGGACATTAAATGAAAAACTGTTTTTT	CASSRTTGTLNEKLFF	NA	TRBV11-2	TRBJ1-4	NA
TGTGCCAGCAGTTTATATTGGGGACCTTACCCAATCTACGAGCAGTACTTC	CASSLYWGPYPIYEQYF	NA	TRBV27	TRBJ2-7	NA
TGCGCCAGCAGCATGAGTACCACTGAAGCTTTCTTT	CASSMSTTEAFF	few	TRBV5-1	TRBJ1-1	NA
TGTGCCAGCAGTCTTCGACTAGCGGGGGGATGGTACGAGCAGTACTTC	CASSLRLAGGWYEQYF	NA	TRBV5-4	TRBJ2-7	TRBD2
TGTGCCAGCAGCTTCCCCAAGAACACTGAAGCTTTCTTT	CASSFPKNTEAFF	NA	TRBV5-6	TRBJ1-1	NA
TGTGCCACCAGCCCCCGATGGGGGCCCTACGAGCAGTACTTC	CATSPRWGPYEQYF	NA	TRBV15	TRBJ2-7	NA
TGTGCCAGCAGCTACCGTCCCGGGACAGGTTACGAGCAGTACTTC	CASSYRPGTGYEQYF	NA	TRBV7-2	TRBJ2-7	TRBD1
TGCAGCGTTGGGGTGGGGTCTAACTATGGCTACACCTTC	CSVGVGSNYGYTF	NA	TRBV29-1	TRBJ1-2	NA
TGTGCCAGCAGACTTATAGGATCGGGGACTGGAAACACCATATATTTT	CASRLIGSGTGNTIYF	NA	TRBV7-2	TRBJ1-3	NA
TGTGCCAGCAGTGAAACAGGGGGTGGCTATGGCTACACCTTC	CASSETGGGYGYTF	NA	TRBV6-1	TRBJ1-2	TRBD1
TGTGCCAGCAGTGAAGATGGCTACACCTTC	CASSEDGYTF	NA	TRBV2	TRBJ1-2	NA
TGTGCCAGCAGCTTAAATCGGGGCACTGAAGCTTTCTTT	CASSLNRGTEAFF	NA	TRBV6-1	TRBJ1-1	NA
TGTGCCAGCAGCTCCGGACAGAATCCCTCCTACGAGCAGTACTTC	CASSSGQNPSYEQYF	once	TRBV5-5	TRBJ2-7	NA
TGTGCCAGCAGTTCCCGGACAGGGGGCGTACTCTCCTACGAGCAGTACTTC	CASSSRTGGVLSYEQYF	NA	TRBV27	TRBJ2-7	TRBD1
TGCAGCGTTGGGTGGGCAGGGGGCGAGCACGAGCAGTACTTC	CSVGWAGGEHEQYF	NA	TRBV29-1	TRBJ2-7	TRBD1
TGTGCCAGCAGCCCGTCGGTCTCGAGGACTGAAGCTTTCTTT	CASSPSVSRTEAFF	NA	TRBV7-8	TRBJ1-1	NA